The entry that follows covers one TCR beta chain sequence. As handled by the study authors: Counts of nucleated cells, estimated from reference gene primer amplification, were obtained. Sequenced by immunoSEQ multiplex PCR; TCRdb stores in-frame clones only, minus some. The V and J calls and clone size were taken over from that table, and D and trimming were inferred from the DNA. The table includes roughly 130,000 clones, around 85% detected once. This entry comes from a study of blood T cell repertoires in COVID-19. As for the study in general: Some COVID-19 samples were acute and others convalescent; all came from the United States, Italy and Spain. In each case, the material was cDNA or gDNA derived from T cells, B-cell-depleted T cells, or PBMCs.

The clonotype originates from a woman aged 45-65 years with acute or convalescent COVID-19. The sample consisted of peripheral blood.

The CDR3 sequence is CAWSVSQGYGYTF. In DNA form, the CDR3 reads TGTGCCTGGAGTGTTTCCCAGGGCTATGGCTACACCTTC. The chain links TRBV30 to TRBJ1-2, with a weak D call TRBD1 (5 bases). CDR1 is GTSNPN, CDR2 SVGIG, per germline (reference sequence). The CDR3 length is 13 residues. V was shortened by 0 bases and J by 4 bases, with 9 bases between the two germline ends.